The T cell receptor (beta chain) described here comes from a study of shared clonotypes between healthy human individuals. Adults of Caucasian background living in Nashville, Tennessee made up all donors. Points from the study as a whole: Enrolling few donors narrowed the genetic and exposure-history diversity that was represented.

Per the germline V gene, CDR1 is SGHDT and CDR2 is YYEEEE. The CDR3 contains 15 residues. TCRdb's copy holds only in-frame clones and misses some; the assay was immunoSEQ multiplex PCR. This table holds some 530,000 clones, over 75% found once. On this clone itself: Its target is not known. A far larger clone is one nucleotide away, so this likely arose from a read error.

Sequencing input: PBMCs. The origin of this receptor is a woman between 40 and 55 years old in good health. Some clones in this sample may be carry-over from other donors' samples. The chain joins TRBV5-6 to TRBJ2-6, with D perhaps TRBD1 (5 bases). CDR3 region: CASSLGVSGANVMTF. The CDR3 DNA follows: TGTGCCAGCAGCTTGGGTGTCTCTGGGGCCAACGTCATGACTTTC.